This TCR beta chain was identified during a study of blood T cells in healthy people across ages (dated by TCRdb to the mid-2010s). About the full investigation: Template switching captured roughly one uniquely barcoded TCR beta cDNA molecule per two T cells in model experiments. Donors were grouped into four age groups: young (average about 15 years), middle-aged (roughly 38), aged (62) and long-lived (about 90). Age-related changes in TCR beta repertoire diversity were measured in the study by deep sequencing normalized with unique cDNA molecular identifiers. Two additional independent replicas of 1 million unique cDNA reads from the same blood draw were analyzed for two donors (one aged 18 to 29 and one aged 80 or older). To avoid experimental bias, donors of different ages were randomly spread across the sequencing lanes.

Details on this clonotype: Its target antigen remains unknown. Base qualities are not provided; no much larger clone lies one nucleotide away.

The library came from 5' RACE. Instrument used: Illumina HiSeq 2500. A second roughly 6 to 11 cycle PCR used a sample-barcoded 5' primer and a J-beta primer mix. A template-switch 5' adaptor carrying 12 random nucleotides introduced a unique molecular identifier onto each TCR beta cDNA molecule. At least 2.5 million CDR3-containing paired-end reads were obtained from each sample. First-strand cDNA synthesis was performed from all RNA using the Mint cDNA synthesis kit, with priming by a TRBC-specific oligonucleotide. All cDNA was treated with uracil-DNA glycosylase and then went through a first 18-cycle PCR with the universal primers M1SS and BC2_uni_R. The paper's processing steps were these. For normalization, 1 million high-quality reads were randomly selected from each sample, with every read carrying a distinct molecular identifier. Instead of being binned into consensus sequences, reads with shared molecular identifiers were discarded. MiTCR, with a Q25 quality threshold and the strictest error-elimination algorithm, was used for CDR3 identification, clonotype clustering and error correction. A nonparametric unseen species model using Euler transformation provided a lower-bound estimate of total TCR beta diversity. The public reads were reprocessed in TCRdb via fastp at Q25 and MiXCR, keeping in-frame beta chains. All rows with the same CDR3 protein become a single entry with the most common DNA and genes. It is TCRdb's table, rather than the study itself, that gives the V and J calls and clone size. This sample comprises hundreds of thousands of distinct CDR3 sequences, under 65% of them detected only once. The biggest ten clones account for approximately 40% of the sample.

Systemically healthy Caucasian individuals from Russia, some 38 in total and aged about 6 to 90 years, were included as donors. Each donor gave around 9.8 milliliters of peripheral blood, collected into EDTA-treated Vacutainer tubes. Ficoll-Paque density-gradient centrifugation was used to isolate PBMCs, with at least 6.5 million per sample. Total RNA, at least 5 micrograms per sample, was extracted from PBMCs with Trizol reagent. The percentages of naive CD45RAhigh/CD27high T cells were determined by flow cytometry on a PBMC aliquot from every donor. The CDR3 runs 15 amino acids, cysteine and phenylalanine included. The retained sequence is limited to the CDR3, 45 bases, with the frame set at the first base. CDR1 is given as MNHEY and CDR2 as SVGAGI, both from the germline V gene. The germline V end is reduced by 5 bases and the J end by 5 bases; junction bases left unmatched: 11. Paper-wide results and their limitations: Estimates of total diversity from one million sequenced T cells were regarded as lower bounds and underestimates. Bulk unsorted PBMC profiling prevented conclusive comparison of naive and antigen-experienced compartments. As age increased, observed TCR beta diversity per million T cells dropped in a roughly linear way, and a significant reduction was already evident by age 40. A strong correlation was found between observed TCR beta diversity and the percentage of naive T cells measured by flow cytometry. Compared with the aged group, the long-lived group had more naive CD4+ T cells, fewer expanded clones and increased TCR diversity, a pattern suggesting age selection. Donor CMV infection status was unknown, potentially confounding age-related changes in expanded clonotypes.

This receptor was obtained from a man aged 55-75 years in good health. The chain couples TRBV6-5 to TRBJ1-2, with TRBD1 identical over 7 junction bases. Sequences were obtained from blood. The CDR3 region: CASSPWTGRGYGYTF. The DNA sequence is as follows: TGTGCCAGCAGTCCATGGACAGGCCGGGGGTATGGCTACACCTTC.